This TCR beta chain originates from a study of control samples from healthy donors and cancer patients. The ends were cut back, 6 bases at V and 0 bases at J, with 11 bases in the middle. CDR3 size: 14 residues. CDR1 is MNHEY, CDR2 SVGAGI, per germline. Profiled with immunoSEQ multiplex PCR; TCRdb holds only in-frame clones, not every one. The sample yields some 25,000 clones, 82% seen once. Sequencing was performed on PBMCs. The chain links TRBV6-5 to TRBJ1-2; D is possibly TRBD1 (5 bases). The sequence derives from a man aged 55 to 70 with colorectal cancer. In DNA form, the CDR3 reads TGTGCCAGCAGGCCTGGGGGACCTAACTATGGCTACACCTTC. Translated: CASRPGGPNYGYTF.